This T cell receptor (beta chain) came from a study of cytomegalovirus exposure and HLA in healthy donors. Regarding the study as a whole: Confirmation in vitro established that a few CMV-associated chains were specific for CMV antigens.

Vbeta (60) and Jbeta (13) primers were used in the PCR. Clones were read by immunoSEQ multiplex PCR, and TCRdb kept only the in-frame ones, dropping some. In the table there are approximately 97,000 clones, about four fifths of which are singletons. This clone was seen more than once but under ten times. The target antigen is unknown. Germline loops: CDR1 LGHNA, CDR2 YSLEER. This CDR3 spans 15 amino acids. V was clipped by 0 bases and J by 4 bases, with 10 bases between them. The sample taken for sequencing was PBMCs. This sequence originates from a male donor in good health and CMV-seropositive. This chain links TRBV4-3 with TRBJ1-3; D gene unclear. The CDR3 sequence: CASSQDATPGNTIYF. DNA of the CDR3: TGCGCCAGCAGCCAAGATGCGACACCCGGAAACACCATATATTTT.